This T cell receptor (beta chain) is from a study of T cells after yellow fever vaccination. TCRdb fed the 5' RACE reads into MiXCR, producing one record per CDR3 protein. The table shows roughly 400,000 distinct CDR3 sequences, with approximately 19% occurring only once. This clonotype originated in a man between 18 and 35 years old who received the YFV17D yellow fever vaccine. Sequencing was performed on PBMCs, taken before the yellow fever booster vaccination.

This CDR3 reads CSARDRQKTQYF. CDR3 sequence (DNA): TGCAGTGCTAGAGATCGCCAGAAGACCCAGTACTTC. The J gene is TRBJ2-5, the V gene TRBV20-1; D is uncertain. CDR1 is DFQATT, CDR2 SNEGSKA, per germline (reference sequence). V shed 0 bases and J shed 6 bases, with 8 bases lying between them. The CDR3 is 12 residues long.